This TCR beta chain comes out of a study of cytomegalovirus exposure and HLA in healthy donors. General study points: It was approximately 150 TCR beta chains that were listed as cytomegalovirus-associated. The later analysis indicated that the majority of CMV-associated TCR beta chains appeared HLA-restricted. Per published reports, the classifier diagnosed cytomegalovirus status with high specificity and sensitivity.

The CDR3 contains 13 residues. Per the germline V gene, CDR1 is SGHRS and CDR2 is YFSETQ. The germline V and J ends were trimmed by 2 bases and 6 bases, with 11 bases remaining between them. Primers: 60 Vbeta forward and 13 Jbeta reverse. Original processing methods: The authors later counted tens of millions of unique TCR beta chains, some 12 million of them shared. Only in-frame clones appear in the TCRdb table, and some are missing; sequencing was by immunoSEQ multiplex PCR. The V and J calls and clone size come from that table; D and trimming were worked out from the DNA. Among over 110,000 clones listed, 82% were seen once. Concerning this clone: Its antigen remains unknown.

The TCR was taken from a male donor in good health and CMV-seronegative. This chain connects TRBV5-1 to TRBJ1-1; D is ambiguous. Material: PBMCs. The CDR3 DNA sequence: TGCGCCAGCAGCTTACTTTATAGCGCTGAAGCTTTCTTT. Its translation is CASSLLYSAEAFF.